The rows below give T cell receptor beta chains drawn from one sample of a study of shared clonotypes between healthy human individuals. Some clones are missing from TCRdb's copy, which holds only in-frame ones; the method was immunoSEQ multiplex PCR. The sample yields roughly 200,000 clones, approximately 60% seen once. The specimen was memory CD4+ T cells sorted from blood. The receptors here all came from a man in his thirties or forties in good health. Both conserved end residues are part of each CDR3.

CDR3 protein: CASSLQGASDTQYF; J gene: TRBJ2-3; V gene: TRBV5-4
CDR3 protein: CAGQQGIGEKLFF; J gene: TRBJ1-4; V gene: TRBV6-1
CDR3 protein: CASSAGTTNYGYTF; J gene: TRBJ1-2; V gene: TRBV6-1
CDR3 protein: CASSLVTVNTEAFF; J gene: TRBJ1-1; V gene: TRBV11-2
CDR3 protein: CASSIIAGGGNEQFF; J gene: TRBJ2-1; V gene: TRBV25-1
CDR3 protein: CASSQGIAGRQETQYF; J gene: TRBJ2-5; V gene: TRBV5-1
CDR3 protein: CASSREIIGGTDTQYF; J gene: TRBJ2-3; V gene: TRBV5-1
CDR3 protein: CASGLPGTSYEQYF; J gene: TRBJ2-7; V gene: TRBV28
CDR3 protein: CASSPPSQGETQYF; J gene: TRBJ2-5; V gene: TRBV18
CDR3 protein: CASRLIFNGDYEQYF; J gene: TRBJ2-7; V gene: TRBV7-2
CDR3 protein: CASSPRTVGTTTNEKLFF; J gene: TRBJ1-4; V gene: TRBV5-1
CDR3 protein: CASSYIAGDGSGELFF; J gene: TRBJ2-2; V gene: TRBV4-1
CDR3 protein: CASGISSSGANVLTF; J gene: TRBJ2-6; V gene: TRBV7-9
CDR3 protein: CATGQPSISYEQYF; J gene: TRBJ2-7; V gene: TRBV5-3
CDR3 protein: CASSLGLRGEQYF; J gene: TRBJ2-7; V gene: TRBV11-2
CDR3 protein: CASSHHALAYEQYF; J gene: TRBJ2-7; V gene: TRBV5-5
CDR3 protein: CASSPPGGLVYGEQYF; J gene: TRBJ2-7; V gene: TRBV18
CDR3 protein: CASAPTGGEDTEAFF; J gene: TRBJ1-1; V gene: TRBV12-5
CDR3 protein: CAISGHGTSGYNEQFF; J gene: TRBJ2-1; V gene: TRBV10-3
CDR3 protein: CRGVSGTEAFF; J gene: TRBJ1-1; V gene: TRBV20-1
CDR3 protein: CASSPLSAPTGFGNTIYF; J gene: TRBJ1-3; V gene: TRBV18
CDR3 protein: CAISPNKGSSNEQYF; J gene: TRBJ2-7; V gene: TRBV10-3
CDR3 protein: CASSRSGAGGFNEQYF; J gene: TRBJ2-7; V gene: TRBV5-4
CDR3 protein: CAISEPGLASYEQFF; J gene: TRBJ2-1; V gene: TRBV10-3
CDR3 protein: CASSSGRTSYNEQFF; J gene: TRBJ2-1; V gene: TRBV7-3
CDR3 protein: CASSRGQGRGNEQFF; J gene: TRBJ2-1; V gene: TRBV19
CDR3 protein: CASSFHRDKNIQYF; J gene: TRBJ2-4; V gene: TRBV7-2